Following are 21 T cell receptor beta chains from one sample sequenced in a study of post-analysis software for immune sequencing data. Libraries were made from TCR beta cDNA, and they carried unique molecular identifiers. TCRdb re-called the PCR reads with MiXCR, one entry per CDR3 protein. The table records about 500,000 distinct CDR3 sequences, roughly 45% of them present only once. No antigen has been assigned to these receptors. General study findings and limits: Comparison of patients with controls showed 4 to 6 TRBV segments more frequent in patients, TRBV5-6, TRBV5-1 and TRBV20-1 among them.

Sequenced sample: blood. All receptors derive from a girl between 10 and 17 years old with multiple sclerosis.

This clonotype was seen a handful of times. This chain connects TRBV15 to TRBJ2-1, with 10 bases aligning to TRBD1. With V trimmed by 4 bases and J by 6 bases, 6 bases remained unmatched. The CDR3 is 15 amino acids. CDR1 is LNHNV and CDR2 is YYDKDF in the germline V gene (reference sequence). DNA of the CDR3: TGTGCCACCAGCAAAGACAGGGGGCTCGTCAATGAGCAGTTCTTC. Residues: CATSKDRGLVNEQFF.

This clonotype was detected only a few times. The CDR3 DNA sequence: TGTGCCAGCAGCTCCAACAGACTAGCCCCCCCCTACGAGCAGTACTTC. Translating it yields CASSSNRLAPPYEQYF. This chain joins TRBV9 and TRBJ2-7; 7 bases line up with TRBD2. The V gene's germline CDR1 is SGDLS and CDR2 YYNGEE. The CDR3 has 16 amino acids. Unmatched junction bases numbered 12, after V lost 4 bases and J lost 2 bases.

This clonotype appeared a few times. The chain couples TRBV29-1 to TRBJ1-1, with 10 bases that match TRBD1. Germline V CDR1 and CDR2: SQVTM, ANQGSEA. This CDR3 is 15 amino acids long. V gave up 1 base and J gave up 2 bases; unmatched junction bases: 4. The chain's CDR3 is CSVEGTGGLNTEAFF. In DNA, the CDR3 is TGCAGCGTTGAAGGGACAGGGGGTTTAAACACTGAAGCTTTCTTT.

This chain uses TRBV9 with TRBJ1-1; TRBD1 matches 8 bases. Germline V CDR1 and CDR2: SGDLS, YYNGEE. J lost 1 base, V lost 4 bases, and 9 bases had no gene match. The CDR3 covers 16 residues. The CDR3 sequence is CASSPHGGTGNTEAFF. As DNA, the CDR3 is TGTGCCAGCAGCCCCCATGGAGGGACAGGGAACACTGAAGCTTTCTTT.

The chain joins TRBV9 to TRBJ2-7; D may be TRBD2 (6 bases). This CDR3 comprises 16 residues. V was shortened by 0 bases and J by 2 bases, with 15 bases between the two germline ends. Germline V lookup: CDR1 SGDLS, CDR2 YYNGEE. CDR3 nucleotides: TGTGCCAGCAGCGTAGCTCAGGAGGGACTTGCCTACGAGCAGTACTTC. Translation: CASSVAQEGLAYEQYF.

V gene TRBV14 combines with J gene TRBJ1-6; 9 nucleotides match TRBD1. Germline V lookup: CDR1 SGHDN, CDR2 FVKESK. This CDR3 contains 16 residues. The V and J ends lost 3 bases and 7 bases, in that order; junction bases with no gene match: 7. Written as DNA, the CDR3 is TGTGCCAGCAGCCAGATTGGGACAGGGCCGAATTCACCCCTCCACTTT. It is translated as CASSQIGTGPNSPLHF.

The chain combines TRBV12-3 or TRBV12-4 with TRBJ2-1; no reliable D call. The CDR3 is made up of 12 amino acids. Between the trimmed V and J ends, which lost 6 bases and 10 bases, there was a span of 13 bases. The CDR3 bases are TGTGCCAGCAGCCCCTATCGTGCGGAGCAGTTCTTC. Encoded protein: CASSPYRAEQFF.

V usage is TRBV6-5 and J usage is TRBJ1-2; D remains unclear. V lost 2 bases to trimming and J lost 4 bases, with 5 bases between them. From germline, CDR1 is MNHEY and CDR2 SVGAGI. The CDR3 is made up of 12 amino acids. CDR3 coding DNA: TGTGCCAGCAGTTACCGGGGCTATGGCTACACCTTC. It encodes CASSYRGYGYTF.

This clonotype came up a few times. The rearrangement links TRBV20-1 to TRBJ2-7; 11 nucleotides match TRBD2. Germline loops: CDR1 DFQATT, CDR2 SNEGSKA (reference sequence). The CDR3 spans 15 residues. With 5 bases clipped from V and 3 bases from J, the junction kept 9 bases outside the gene matches. The CDR3 loop is CSADFILAGDYEQYF. CDR3 DNA: TGCAGTGCTGACTTCATACTAGCGGGGGACTACGAGCAGTACTTC.

This clonotype was counted once. The rearrangement uses TRBV27 and TRBJ1-6; D is ambiguous. V dropped 9 bases and J dropped 10 bases, with 22 bases sitting between them. Germline loops: CDR1 MNHEY, CDR2 SMNVEV (reference sequence). The CDR3 is made up of 15 amino acids. CDR3 amino acids: CASTPTGRPRSPLHF. In nucleotides, the CDR3 is TGTGCCAGTACCCCTACCGGGCGCCCTAGGTCACCCCTCCACTTT.

This clonotype was observed a few times. The genes are TRBV12-3 or TRBV12-4 and TRBJ2-7; D possibly corresponds to TRBD2 (6 bases). Trimming removed 1 base at V and 5 bases at J, with 18 bases between. This CDR3 is 16 amino acids long. The DNA of the CDR3 is TGTGCCAGCAGTTTAGTAGTGATAGGAGGGATCCACGAGCAGTACTTC. As protein: CASSLVVIGGIHEQYF.

The J gene is TRBJ1-1, the V gene TRBV11-2, with a tentative D call TRBD1 (6 bases). V was cut by 1 base and J by 0 bases, with 9 bases left in between. Germline V gene sequence: CDR1 SGHAT, CDR2 FQNNGV. This CDR3 contains 15 residues. CDR3 in DNA: TGTGCCAGCAGCTTAGCAGGGGCCATGAACACTGAAGCTTTCTTT. It translates to CASSLAGAMNTEAFF.

V gene TRBV29-1 combines with J gene TRBJ1-2; D gene uncertain. Germline-derived CDR1 and CDR2 are SQVTM and ANQGSEA. The CDR3 sequence is 10 residues long. Between the trimmed V and J ends, which lost 4 bases and 8 bases, there was a span of 8 bases. The CDR3 loop reads CSVVNRGYTF. For the CDR3, the DNA is TGCAGCGTTGTCAATAGGGGCTACACCTTC.

This clonotype has a handful of counts. V usage is TRBV7-2 and J usage is TRBJ2-1; 8 bases are a match to TRBD1. V was pared by 5 bases and J by 3 bases, with 9 bases of the junction left unmatched. The germline V gene encodes CDR1 SGHTA and CDR2 FQGNSA. CDR3 length: 16 residues. The CDR3, as DNA: TGTGCCAGCAGCGACCGGGACAGGTCCTTCTACAATGAGCAGTTCTTC. Residues: CASSDRDRSFYNEQFF.

V and J are TRBV7-9 and TRBJ2-4; 10 bases map to TRBD2. Matching the DNA end better, TRBJ2-7 makes the J call doubtful. CDR3 length: 16 residues. The germline V gene encodes CDR1 SEHNR and CDR2 FQNEAQ (reference sequence). DNA for the CDR3: TGTGCCAGCAGCTTAGAAATAGCGGGAGGACCCCCCGAGCAGTACTTC. This translates into CASSLEIAGGPPEQYF.

Only a few counts were recorded for this clonotype. A junction boundary mismatches the germline segment, possibly from a read error. CDR3 bases: TGTGTCAGCAGCTTAGTCGGGGCGGTCTTGTACTTC. Protein product: CVSSLVGAVLYF. The genes are TRBV7-9 and TRBJ2-4; either TRBD1 or TRBD2 may fit D (5 bases each). CDR3 length equals 12 residues. CDR1 is SEHNR, CDR2 FQNEAQ, per germline (reference sequence).

This clonotype was detected a few times. The genes are TRBV20-1 and TRBJ2-1, with 14 bases aligning to TRBD2. J lost 7 bases, V lost 6 bases, and 5 bases had no gene match. Germline loops: CDR1 DFQATT, CDR2 SNEGSKA (reference sequence). The CDR3 loop spans 14 amino acids. CDR3 in DNA: TGCAGTGCCCGGACTAGCGGGAGGTTAAATGAGCAGTTCTTC. Encoded protein: CSARTSGRLNEQFF.

The chain combines TRBV11-2 with TRBJ2-1, with TRBD2 matching 7 bases. J gave up 0 bases and V 4 bases, and 12 bases lay outside the gene matches. This CDR3 comprises 18 residues. Germline CDR1 SGHAT, CDR2 FQNNGV. CDR3 nucleotides: TGTGCCAGCAGCTCCGAGGGCGGGAGCGCCCTCTCCTACAATGAGCAGTTCTTC. It yields the protein CASSSEGGSALSYNEQFF.

The gene calls are TRBV18 and TRBJ1-1, with 10 bases lining up with TRBD1. The V segment lost 5 bases and the J segment 4 bases; nucleotides outside the gene matches: 16. The CDR3 extends over 18 amino acids. From germline, CDR1 is KGHSH and CDR2 LQKENI. Here the CDR3 reads CASSTLGQGREMSTEAFF. CDR3 nucleotide sequence: TGTGCCAGCTCAACCCTGGGACAGGGGAGGGAGATGAGCACTGAAGCTTTCTTT.

This clonotype was counted between two and nine times. The V and J genes are TRBV10-3 and TRBJ2-5, with TRBD1 as a possible D gene (5 bases). The last part of the DNA fits TRBJ2-7 better; the J call may be wrong. Germline CDR1 ENHRY, CDR2 SYGVKD. The CDR3 spans 13 residues. CDR3 residues: CAISERQGGEQYF. Here the CDR3 DNA reads TGTGCCATCAGTGAGCGGCAGGGCGGCGAGCAGTACTTC.

The chain uses TRBV5-1 and TRBJ1-6, with 7 bases aligning to TRBD1. CDR1 and CDR2 from the germline V gene are SGHRS and YFSETQ. The ends lost 4 bases at V and 7 bases at J; junction bases unmatched: 17. The CDR3 is 18 residues long. The CDR3 loop reads CASSASGTEYPPNSPLHF. CDR3 nucleotides: TGCGCCAGCAGCGCCTCCGGGACAGAGTACCCGCCCAATTCACCCCTCCACTTT.